This TCR beta chain was documented in a study of sequential checkpoint blockade in melanoma. The wider study: Randomization was 1:1 between first-line nivolumab→ipilimumab and ipilimumab→nivolumab. Each arm's sequence ended with maintenance nivolumab.

The sample's treatment: randomized to nivolumab then ipilimumab (arm A) or the reverse (arm B). No patient had prior DNA-damaging chemotherapy. Live CD3+CD8+ CD19− CD56− cells were sorted from PBMCs. After removal of 0 bases from V and 0 bases from J, the junction contained 7 bases not matched to a gene. CDR3 size: 19 residues. Germline CDR1 ENHRY, CDR2 SYGVKD. The table came from immunoSEQ multiplex PCR; TCRdb's copy has only in-frame clones and leaves some out. This table holds approximately 8,400 clones, roughly 70% found once. The chain joins TRBV10-3 to TRBJ2-6, with 8 bases that match TRBD1. This TCR was recovered from a human patient with melanoma. Some clones in this sample may be carry-over from other donors' samples. Sample: CD8+ T cells sorted from blood (inferred from file names), taken from a patient given nivolumab and ipilimumab in sequence. Written as DNA, the CDR3 is TGTGCCATCAGTGAGTCGAACGCAGGGGGCTACTCTGGGGCCAACGTCCTGACTTTC. Encoded protein: CAISESNAGGYSGANVLTF.